This T cell receptor (beta chain) is drawn from a study of T-cell memory formation after mild COVID-19. Overall study context: There were largely donor-specific TCR clusters.

MiXCR, applied by TCRdb to the 5' RACE reads, yields one record per CDR3 protein. The table includes under 300,000 distinct CDR3 sequences, approximately 18% detected once. The germline CDR1 and CDR2 sequences are MDHEN and SYDVKM. V dropped 6 bases and J dropped 0 bases, with 12 bases sitting between them. The CDR3 loop spans 15 amino acids. This receptor was identified in a man aged 18 to 35 who had mild COVID-19 (a few samples of this study predate the infection). Cell type and time point are not known. Input material: PBMCs or a T cell subset sorted from them (not recorded which). The chain is built from TRBV28 and TRBJ1-3, with a tentative D call TRBD1 (5 bases). The CDR3: CASSFRDHSGNTIYF. CDR3 nucleotide sequence: TGTGCCAGCAGCTTCCGGGACCACTCTGGAAACACCATATATTTT. Supplemented by reference TRBV28 and TRBJ1-3, the full variable domain reads DVKVTQSSRYLVKRTGEKVFLECVQDMDHENMFWYRQDPGLGLRLIYFSYDVKMKEKGDIPEGYSVSREKKERFSLILESASTNQTSMYLCASSFRDHSGNTIYFGEGSWLTVV.